Listed here is a single TCR beta chain. The data derive from a study of blood T cell repertoires in COVID-19. This CDR3 is built from 13 residues. Germline V CDR1 and CDR2: LNHDA, SQIVND (reference sequence). Trimming cost V 7 bases and J 3 bases, with 9 bases left between them. Using immunoSEQ multiplex PCR, the repertoire was profiled, and TCRdb retains in-frame clones only, with some absent. The sample holds 310,000 or so clones, 70% to 90% seen once. Self-reported history from a screening survey and questionnaire set each donor's cohort. J is TRBJ2-2 and V is TRBV19; TRBD2 might be the D (5 bases). This clonotype originated in a woman aged 25 to 39 who had recovered from COVID-19. What was sequenced was PBMCs or T cells enriched from blood (not recorded which). CDR3 DNA: TGTGCCAGTACCCGGGATTACACCGGGGAGCTGTTTTTT. Translation gives CASTRDYTGELFF.